The clone carrying this TCR beta chain appeared a few times. Its target is unknown. It was with a sample-barcoded 5' primer and a J-beta primer mix that a second PCR of roughly 7 to 12 cycles was run. A template-switch adaptor with 12 random nucleotides tagged each cDNA molecule. TCRdb reanalysed the 5' RACE reads using MiXCR and keeps one entry per CDR3 protein. The sample lists around 970,000 distinct CDR3 sequences; around 54% were seen once. Per sample, at least 6 micrograms of total RNA were extracted. The data are from a study of blood T cells in healthy people across ages. Study-wide findings and caveats: Unknown donor CMV status possibly confounded expanded clonotype changes.

Trimming removed 4 bases from V and 2 bases from J, with 12 bases in between. The CDR3 runs to 14 residues. CDR1 is MDHEN and CDR2 is SYDVKM in the germline V gene. The chain links TRBV28 to TRBJ2-7, with D unclear. Sequenced input: blood. This clonotype originated in a woman aged 60 to 75 in good health. The CDR3 coding sequence is TGTGCCAGCAGTTCCCCAGGAAAGACCTACGAGCAGTACTTC. Its protein is CASSSPGKTYEQYF.